The 8 T cell receptor beta chains listed next were all sequenced from one sample in a study of regulatory T cells in long-lasting Graves disease. Libraries of TCR beta came from iRepertoire HTBI primers plus Arm-PCR of CDR3 regions. TCRdb redid the calling of the multiplex PCR reads with MiXCR, one entry per CDR3 protein. Of 250,000 to 300,000 distinct CDR3 sequences in the sample, 15% to 20% were seen once. Time point indicated: newly diagnosed GD, antithyroid drugs for less than 3 months. The TCR library used RNA extracted from PBMCs. Separately, the same data were catalogued under a study of T cells in Graves' hyperthyroidism and ophthalmopathy.

This specimen consisted of peripheral blood mononuclear cells (PBMCs), obtained at new diagnosis, from a patient treated with antithyroid drugs. The receptors derive from a young woman with Graves disease.

The chain recombines TRBV14 with TRBJ1-1, with D possibly TRBD1 on 5 matching bases. V lost 3 bases, J lost 7 bases, and 15 bases lay in between. CDR3 length equals 14 residues. Germline V gene sequence: CDR1 SGHDN, CDR2 FVKESK. CDR3 nucleotide sequence: TGTGCCAGCAGCCACCCAGGGCGCGAGGTTGAAGCTTTCTTT. Amino acid sequence: CASSHPGREVEAFF. Filled out from reference TRBV14 and TRBJ1-1, the complete variable domain reads EAGVTQFPSHSVIEKGQTVTLRCDPISGHDNLYWYRRVMGKEIKFLLHFVKESKQDESGMPNNRFLAERTGGTYSTLKVQPAELEDSGVYFCASSHPGREVEAFFGQGTRLTVV.

The chain is built from TRBV7-8 and TRBJ2-1; D is undetermined. Trimming pared 8 bases from V and 5 bases from J, leaving 10 bases between. The CDR3 spans 12 residues. In germline, CDR1 is SGHVS, CDR2 FQNEAQ. The CDR3 spells CASLKGNNEQFF. DNA of the CDR3: TGTGCCAGCCTTAAGGGTAACAATGAGCAGTTCTTC.

This clonotype was counted at least ten times. This chain joins TRBV7-6 and TRBJ2-3; 12 bases are a match to TRBD2. Looked up from germline, CDR1 is SGHVS and CDR2 is FNYEAQ. Trimming at V came to 4 bases and at J to 1 base, leaving 12 bases not matched to a gene. The CDR3 runs to 19 residues. CDR3 in DNA: TGTGCCAGCAGCTGGGGCTACGTCTCTAGCGGGGGGGGCACAGATACGCAGTATTTT. Amino acids: CASSWGYVSSGGGTDTQYF.

There are many counts of this clonotype. The chain links TRBV5-1 to TRBJ2-3; D gene unclear. Germline loops: CDR1 SGHRS, CDR2 YFSETQ. The CDR3 is made up of 14 amino acids. Trimming took 0 bases from V and 2 from J, leaving 7 bases between them. This chain's CDR3 is CASSLVNPTDTQYF. Written as DNA, the CDR3 is TGCGCCAGCAGCTTGGTAAACCCCACAGATACGCAGTATTTT. Together with reference TRBV5-1 and TRBJ2-3, the CDR3 gives the full variable domain: KAGVTQTPRYLIKTRGQQVTLSCSPISGHRSVSWYQQTPGQGLQFLFEYFSETQRNKGNFPGRFSGRQFSNSRSEMNVSTLELGDSALYLCASSLVNPTDTQYFGPGTRLTVL.

This clonotype occurred many times. The genes are TRBV7-3 and TRBJ1-1; no clear D. The V and J ends lost 3 bases and 4 bases respectively, with 9 bases between them. The CDR3 runs 13 residues. Germline V gives CDR1 SGHTA, CDR2 FQGTGA. CDR3 residues: CASSLWEGTEAFF. The CDR3 bases are TGTGCCAGCAGCTTGTGGGAGGGCACTGAAGCTTTCTTT.

V usage is TRBV7-2 and J usage is TRBJ2-5; maybe TRBD2 (7 bases). The germline CDR1 and CDR2 sequences are SGHTA and FQGNSA. The V end was cut by 6 bases, the J end by 5 bases, with 16 bases between. The CDR3 sequence is 14 residues long. The CDR3 DNA reads TGTGCCAGCAGGCAAAGGGGGGGGGCCGAGACCCAGTACTTC. Its translation is CASRQRGGAETQYF. The full variable domain, rest sourced from reference TRBV7-2 and TRBJ2-5, is GAGVSQSPSNKVTEKGKDVELRCDPISGHTALYWYRQSLGQGLEFLIYFQGNSAPDKSGLPSDRFSAERTGGSVSTLTIQRTQQEDSAVYLCASRQRGGAETQYFGPGTRLLVL.

Concerning this clonotype: This likely comes from a read error, as the CDR3 has no conserved phenylalanine or tryptophan at its end. This chain connects TRBV3-1 to TRBJ2-3; D is perhaps TRBD1 (6 bases). The J call is doubtful: the DNA matches TRBJ1-1 better. The germline V gene encodes CDR1 LGHDT and CDR2 YNNKEL (reference sequence). The CDR3 is made up of 14 amino acids. CDR3 nucleotide sequence: TGTGCCAGCAGCCGAGTAGGGGGGACCACTGAAGCTTTCCTT. This encodes CASSRVGGTTEAFL.

This clonotype appeared a few times. A far larger clone is one nucleotide away, so this likely arose from a read error. The J gene is TRBJ1-1, the V gene TRBV5-5, with D unclear. Trimming pared 4 bases from V and 1 base from J, leaving 8 bases between. Germline-derived CDR1 and CDR2 are SGHKS and YYEKEE (reference sequence). This CDR3 has 13 amino acids. The CDR3 DNA reads as TGTGCCAGCAGCAACGGGTCGAACACTGAAGCTTTCTTT. Its protein is CASSNGSNTEAFF.